This entry features one T cell receptor beta chain sequence. Its antigen is currently not known. No much larger clonotype is one base removed from it; base qualities were not supplied. Library method: the immunoSEQ multiplex PCR assay. The multiplex PCR relied on a mix of 60 forward primers for TCR Vbeta segments and 13 reverse primers for TCR Jbeta segments. The CDR3 region of rearranged TCR beta genes was amplified from genomic DNA with a multiplex PCR assay. The amplified TCR beta libraries were sequenced on the Illumina HiSeq System as 87-base-pair reads. Under the source paper's analysis protocol: A later analysis tallied approximately 87 million unique TCR beta chains across the 600 to 700 repertoires, and around 9.9 million of those chains were shared by two or more donors. Raw reads were error-corrected and collapsed into unique sequences with a nearest-neighbor algorithm that merged closely related sequences to remove PCR and sequencing errors. CDR3 sequences were aligned to IMGT reference sequences to assign V, D and J gene segments. For a sequence to be retained, at least a six-nucleotide match to both a V gene segment and a J gene segment was required. A rearrangement was called productive if the CDR3 had no stop codons and remained in frame with V and J, and every other rearrangement was called non-productive. CDR3 was defined by IMGT convention, running from the second conserved V-encoded cysteine to the conserved J-encoded phenylalanine. The earlier analysis of some 600 of the donors excluded sequences that lacked an unambiguous match to a single V gene segment. An earlier analysis of about 600 of the donors called V segments functional above 56.7% productive rearrangements and segregating when the between-donor standard deviation exceeded 5%. A statistical classification framework was developed to diagnose cytomegalovirus status using the catalog of TCR beta chain sequences. In a later analysis, V and J genes were assigned by comparing TCR nucleotide sequences against IMGT/GENE-DB human TR gene sequences. The TCRdist pipeline was used in a later analysis to assign CDR3 sequences and most-parsimonious VDJ recombination scenarios. A later analysis defined each TCR beta chain by its CDR3 amino acid sequence plus V-gene family, and excluded reads lacking a unique V-gene family. A later analysis removed 592 highly shared, low-generation-probability nucleotide sequences to deal with suspected cross-contamination and a sequencing artifact. For each public chain, a later analysis derived a clonal expansion index from normalized ranks of inferred template counts within each repertoire. Generation probabilities in a later analysis came from a VDJ recombination model fitted to out-of-frame rearrangements, and those results were checked against IGoR. Hypergeometric tests were used in a later analysis to score TCR-TCR, TCR-HLA and TCR-CMV co-occurrence, with a repertoire-size bias correction applied to the TCR pairs. In a later analysis, false discovery rates were estimated by permuting HLA or CMV assignments 20 times. A later analysis grouped co-occurring TCRs with DBSCAN, adding TCRdist sequence similarity when clustering within HLA-allele-positive subsets. Repertoires with fewer than 30,000 or more than 120,000 public chains were left out of co-occurrence clustering, as were a handful of repertoires with anomalous nucleotide sharing. Sourced from immuneACCESS, this table was stored by TCRdb with only in-frame sequences that have V and J called. A share of the clones is absent; for the studies checked, an unresolved V gene accounts for under half, and the remainder has no known explanation. The V and J calls and the clone size are those of that table, but D and trimming were determined from the DNA. This sample has 150,000 to 200,000 clones in its table, and 60% to 85% of those were observed once. The top ten clones comprise about 2.9% of the sample.

The data are from a study of cytomegalovirus exposure and HLA in healthy donors (dated 2017 in TCRdb). About the investigation overall: An earlier analysis of 587 of the donors reported 250 to 350 Gb of sequence data and 117 million unique TCR beta sequences obtained from about 179 million T cells. To predict cytomegalovirus infection status, the study combined high-throughput TCR immunosequencing, statistical association of individual TCRs with disease status, and machine learning. A later analysis re-examined previously published TCR beta repertoires from several hundred donors and added high-resolution HLA genotyping to investigate patterns of TCR occurrence. Besides the first cohort of some 670 subjects, a separate validation cohort made up of about 120 different subjects was used. HLA typing covered class I and class II loci at four-digit resolution. Of the 300 to 450 genotyped donors, about 84% fell in the genetic ancestry cluster associated with self-reported Caucasian donors. All discovery cohort repertoires had been generated on a single sequencing platform. In a later genetic analysis, genome-wide SNP genotypes for 398 of the 666 donors were used, and that subset was treated as a discovery cohort. Donor age, sex, ethnicity and CMV serostatus were collected together with the repertoire data. About 300 gigabases of sequencing data and 78 million or so unique TCR sequences were included in an early release covering roughly 600 HLA-typed donors. On average, around 240,000 unique TCR beta nucleotide sequences were sequenced per donor among 350 to 400 genotyped donors of the cohort, with roughly 18% of those sequences being non-productive. The later analysis used no new phenotypic data to find candidate immune exposures, relying instead on TCR beta sequences and their occurrence across donors. Because of strong linkage in the cohort, roughly five DR-DQ haplotypes were treated as single units for association and clustering. The study aimed to test whether cataloging public T cell receptors could reveal signatures of past pathogen exposure. The study used immunosequencing to profile the T cell repertoires of 670 or so subjects and linked those repertoires to cytomegalovirus serostatus. The number of donors typed differed by locus, with about 629-630 for A, B, C, DRB1 and DQB1, roughly 520 for DQA1, 600 to 610 for DPA1, and around 460 for DPB1. An earlier analysis of several hundred of the donors applied high-throughput TCR beta sequencing to assess whether each TCR beta V gene segment acted as functional or pseudogenic.

The cohort was made up of several hundred healthy bone marrow donors. Cohort members were all nominally healthy when sampled, although unrecorded immune exposures were likely present. The donor tested CMV seronegative, placing the donor among the 352 seronegative members of the cohort. Each donor provided a peripheral blood sample, and peripheral blood mononuclear cells were used for TCR beta sequencing. Genomic DNA extraction from the blood cell samples was performed with the Qiagen DNeasy Blood Extraction Kit. On the study overall, not on this receptor specifically: According to a later analysis, TCR association rates differed among HLA loci, with DRB1 alleles showing the most associated TCRs and HLA-C alleles showing the fewest. A group of highly shared sequence variants was considered likely to be a technical artifact of the sequencing pipeline. V-gene and J-gene trimming of TCR beta chains was associated with a missense DCLRE1C variant in a later genetic analysis, and the association was replicated in an independent cohort. According to a later analysis, most CMV-associated TCR beta chains appeared to be HLA-restricted, and the HLA associations seemed to be driven largely by CMV exposure. Because HLA typing was missing for some donors at each locus, association tests included only the typed subset. Immune exposure information for the cohort was limited to CMV serostatus. Because the 87-base-pair reads could not distinguish some IMGT-functional V segments, including TRBV6-2 and TRBV6-3, those segments were excluded. At a false discovery rate of 0.05, a later analysis linked about 16,000 TCR beta sequences to specific HLA alleles. When HLA alleles, especially DR and DQ, strongly co-occurred, TCR associations were difficult to assign to individual alleles. Cytomegalovirus status was reported to be diagnosed by the classifier with high specificity and sensitivity in both the original and validation cohorts. A later analysis found that HLA-associated TCR beta chains were more clonally expanded and had lower generation probabilities than equally common non-associated chains. In a later genetic analysis, fewer N-insertions in productive TCRs were reported among donors in an Asian-associated ancestry cluster than the roughly 700-donor mean. Because counts were too low, under 20 rarely observed V segments, including chromosome 9 orphons, were left out of the earlier analysis of a few hundred of the donors. A further reported finding was that TCR beta sequences accurately predicted the HLA-A and HLA-B alleles for most subjects in the first cohort. In this cohort, only TCR beta chains were sequenced, and detectable features were limited by the absence of alpha or paired-chain data. The authors suggested that the approach could potentially be extended to other disease states and immunological phenotypes. Presence/absence analyses assumed roughly uniform sequencing depth across donors, an assumption that may not hold. In vitro tests confirmed that three of the cytomegalovirus-associated TCR beta chains recognize cytomegalovirus antigens. In a later analysis, several top co-occurrence clusters were reported to appear linked to parvovirus B19, influenza, CMV and Epstein-Barr virus. Linkage disequilibrium might explain the correlated functional status among segregating V segments, but an unknown experimental factor could not be excluded. In an earlier analysis of several hundred of the donors, most TCR beta V segments were observed in productive rearrangements about 87% or about 30% of the time, broadly matching IMGT annotations. Most TCR sequences were observed very rarely across donors, whereas some public TCRs were present in many individuals. In the study, around 160 TCR beta chains were listed as associated with cytomegalovirus.

The CDR1 and CDR2 encoded by the germline V gene are LGHNA and YSLEER. V sheds 4 bases and J sheds 6 bases, leaving 18 bases between their ends. Inclusive of the bounding cysteine and phenylalanine, the CDR3 is 15 residues long. This entry keeps only the CDR3 DNA: 45 bases, framed from base 1. Sequenced sample: PBMCs. The chain is made from TRBV4-3 and TRBJ1-2; D gene: possibly TRBD1, on 6 matching bases. This clonotype was sampled from a female donor in good health and CMV-seronegative. CDR3 sequence: CASSLNNRVYDGYTF. The nucleotide sequence is TGCGCCAGCAGCCTGAATAACAGGGTTTATGATGGCTACACCTTC.